This T cell receptor (beta chain) originates from a study of molecular identifiers for immune sequencing clone quantification. Broader study findings: Highly expanded clone sizes could be underestimated by identical TCR molecules that share a barcode. Beyond 20 RNA copies, clones held over 99% of effector molecules, compared with under 1% in naive cells.

The V and J ends lost 5 bases and 6 bases respectively, with 15 bases between them. Germline V gene lookup returns CDR1 SGHRS and CDR2 YFSETQ. This CDR3 is 13 amino acids long. Each CDR3 protein gets one entry after TCRdb re-called the PCR reads with MiXCR. The sample records about half a million distinct CDR3 sequences, over 20% being singletons. To note about this clonotype: What it binds is unknown.

V gene TRBV5-1 combines with J gene TRBJ2-7; D not certain. The sample comprised naive CD8+ T cells from blood, with Jurkat cell RNA spiked in. Described subset: FACS-sorted CD8+CD4-CCR7+CD45RA+ naive T cells. This TCR derives from a human donor in good health. Some libraries in this study had Jurkat cell RNA spiked in. The CDR3 DNA reads TGCGCCAGCAGTTATGATATCAGGAGCGAGCAGTACTTC. It encodes CASSYDIRSEQYF.